One sample yielded the 4 T cell receptor beta chains listed below, sequenced in a study of blood T cells in healthy people across ages (dated by TCRdb to between 2014 and 2017). The method was 5' RACE. These reads were obtained on an Illumina HiSeq 2500. A second PCR of roughly 6 to 12 cycles was run with a J-beta primer mix and a sample-barcoded 5' primer. TCRdb cleaned the public reads at Q25 with fastp, built clones with MiXCR and kept in-frame beta chains. Records with the same CDR3 protein are collapsed into one entry carrying the most frequent genes and DNA. This sample has under 2 million distinct CDR3 sequences in its table, and about 35% of those were observed once. In total, the top ten clones hold approximately 10% of the sample. Specimen: blood. The receptor set was obtained from a woman younger than 45 in good health.

The chain employs TRBV27 and TRBJ2-3, with TRBD2 identical over 7 bases. With V trimmed by 3 bases and J by 0 bases, 6 bases remained unmatched. This CDR3 has 16 residues. The V gene's germline CDR1 is MNHEY and CDR2 SMNVEV (reference sequence). The CDR3 region is CASSFLLAESTDTQYF. The CDR3 nucleotides read TGTGCCAGCAGTTTTCTCCTAGCGGAGAGCACAGATACGCAGTATTTT.

The CDR3 nucleotides read TGTGCCAGCAGTTCCTCAGGGCCTGACCTCTATGGCTACACCTTC. Translated, it gives CASSSSGPDLYGYTF. This chain connects TRBV27 to TRBJ1-2, with D possibly TRBD1 on 5 matching bases. Germline V gene lookup returns CDR1 MNHEY and CDR2 SMNVEV (reference sequence). Deletions cut 4 bases from V and 4 bases from J, with 16 bases between. CDR3 length: 15 amino acids.

This clonotype has only a few counts. The chain uses TRBV10-3 and TRBJ2-3, with D unresolved. The germline V gene encodes CDR1 ENHRY and CDR2 SYGVKD. CDR3 length equals 15 residues. Trimming stripped 4 bases from V and 6 bases from J, with 17 bases between. CDR3 nucleotide sequence: TGTGCCATCAGTGTGGGTATAGGATCCGCGGATACGCAGTATTTT. Protein product: CAISVGIGSADTQYF.

V is TRBV7-9 and J is TRBJ1-1; D is ambiguous. This CDR3 spans 12 amino acids. Looked up from germline, CDR1 is SEHNR and CDR2 is FQNEAQ (reference sequence). V lost 3 bases and J 10 bases, leaving 12 bases between the germline ends. The CDR3 DNA follows: TGTGCCAGCAGCTTCAACGAAAAGGTAGCTTTCTTT. Its protein is CASSFNEKVAFF.